Presented here are 16 T cell receptor beta chains from one specimen sequenced in a study of T cell repertoires in cytomegalovirus infection. TCRdb processed the reads anew with MiXCR; each CDR3 protein has one entry. Of almost 500,000 distinct CDR3 sequences listed, about 11% are singletons. Sequenced input: PBMCs. The receptors stem from a human donor in good health (CMV status not recorded). Some clones in this sample may be carry-over from other donors' samples.

In its sample, this clonotype was seen many times. The DNA of the CDR3 is TGTGCCAGCAGCTTCGGTACGGGCCAAGAGACCCAGTACTTC. It encodes CASSFGTGQETQYF. The V gene is TRBV7-6, the J gene TRBJ2-5; D is ambiguous. The V gene's germline CDR1 is SGHVS and CDR2 FNYEAQ. Trimming removed 3 bases at V and 1 base at J, with 9 bases between. The CDR3 is 14 residues long. The whole variable domain, filled in from reference TRBV7-6 and TRBJ2-5, reads GAGVSQSPRYKVTKRGQDVALRCDPISGHVSLYWYRQALGQGPEFLTYFNYEAQQDKSGLPNDRFSAERPEGSISTLTIQRTEQRDSAMYRCASSFGTGQETQYFGPGTRLLVL.

This clonotype was picked up many times. The chain joins TRBV4-1 to TRBJ2-1, with 14 nucleotides matching TRBD2. V shed 4 bases and J 5 bases; nucleotides not matched to a gene: 7. The CDR3 extends over 17 amino acids. Germline V gene sequence: CDR1 MGHRA, CDR2 YSYEKL. The CDR3 sequence: CASSRRLAGGPDNEQFF. The CDR3 nucleotides are TGCGCCAGCAGCCGAAGACTAGCGGGGGGGCCCGACAATGAGCAGTTCTTC.

The V call is TRBV30, the J call TRBJ1-1; no clear D. Per the germline V gene, CDR1 is GTSNPN and CDR2 is SVGIG (reference sequence). CDR3 length: 12 residues. V was shortened by 1 base and J by 4 bases, with 7 bases between the two germline ends. Here the CDR3 reads CAWSEGSTEAFF. Written as DNA, the CDR3 is TGTGCCTGGAGTGAGGGTAGCACTGAAGCTTTCTTT.

In its sample, this clonotype was seen many times. The gene calls are TRBV28 and TRBJ1-1, with D possibly TRBD1 on 5 matching bases. Trimming left V 8 bases short and J 1 base short, with 23 bases between. CDR1 and CDR2 (germline): MDHEN, SYDVKM. The CDR3 covers 17 residues. In nucleotides, the CDR3 is TGTGCCAGCGCTTACTATTCCCGGGGGGGGACGAACACTGAAGCTTTCTTT. Its translation: CASAYYSRGGTNTEAFF.

On this clonotype itself: A single base separates this from a much larger clone, so it may be a read error. This chain connects TRBV2 to TRBJ2-7, with 7 bases matching TRBD1. This CDR3 comprises 12 residues. Trimming took 4 bases from V and 6 from J; bases not matched to a gene: 3. CDR1 and CDR2 (germline): SNHLY, FYNNEI. The CDR3 region is CASSGQGSEQYF. CDR3 DNA sequence: TGTGCCAGCAGTGGACAGGGAAGCGAGCAGTACTTC. The whole variable domain, filled in from reference TRBV2 and TRBJ2-7, reads EPEVTQTPSHQVTQMGQEVILRCVPISNHLYFYWYRQILGQKVEFLVSFYNNEISEKSEIFDDQFSVERPDGSNFTLKIRSTKLEDSAMYFCASSGQGSEQYFGPGTRLTVT.

Turning to this clonotype: A single base separates this from a much larger clone, so it may be a read error. The V call is TRBV20-1, the J call TRBJ1-2, with D possibly matching TRBD1 (6 bases). The V gene's germline CDR1 is DFQATT and CDR2 SNEGSKA (reference sequence). CDR3 length: 13 residues. In DNA form, the CDR3 reads TGCAGTGCTAGCGGGGGGCTTGGCTATGGCTACTCCTTC. Translation gives CSASGGLGYGYSF.

This clonotype appeared many times. The chain carries TRBV7-8 and TRBJ2-2; 9 positions match TRBD2. Germline V gene sequence: CDR1 SGHVS, CDR2 FQNEAQ. The V segment lost 5 bases and the J segment 6 bases; nucleotides outside the gene matches: 16. The CDR3 spans 18 residues. The CDR3 is CASSIRPWAGGVSGELFF. In DNA, the CDR3 is TGTGCCAGCAGCATCCGGCCTTGGGCGGGGGGGGTTTCCGGGGAGCTGTTTTTT.

In this sample, this clonotype turned up many times. V and J are TRBV7-2 and TRBJ2-7; maybe TRBD2 (5 bases). CDR3 length: 14 residues. Germline-derived CDR1 and CDR2 are SGHTA and FQGNSA. Trimming removed 5 bases at V and 7 bases at J, with 18 bases between. This CDR3 reads CASSARLVSGEQYF. The CDR3 DNA is TGTGCCAGCAGCGCCCGACTTGTTTCGGGGGAGCAGTACTTC.

The V and J genes are TRBV28 and TRBJ2-1; unclear D gene. This CDR3 spans 15 amino acids. CDR1 is MDHEN, CDR2 SYDVKM, per germline. The V and J ends lost 4 bases and 8 bases respectively, with 18 bases between them. The CDR3 protein is CASSSQEGLSDEQFF. CDR3 coding DNA: TGTGCCAGCAGTTCTCAGGAAGGTCTGAGCGATGAGCAGTTCTTC.

This clonotype was recorded at least ten times. V is TRBV19 and J is TRBJ2-5, with 9 positions matching TRBD1. The CDR3 extends over 15 amino acids. Germline V gene sequence: CDR1 LNHDA, CDR2 SQIVND (reference sequence). V lost 1 base to trimming and J lost 6 bases; unmatched junction nucleotides: 6. CDR3 residues: CASSIAGQGMKTQYF. The CDR3 coding sequence is TGTGCCAGTAGTATAGCGGGACAGGGTATGAAGACCCAGTACTTC.

Many counts were recorded for this clonotype. The chain couples TRBV7-8 to TRBJ1-3, with D possibly being TRBD1 (5 bases). Germline CDR1 is SGHVS and CDR2 is FQNEAQ. CDR3 length: 17 amino acids. V gave up 2 bases and J gave up 0 bases, with 14 bases separating them. The CDR3: CASSLSLRGFSGNTIYF. The CDR3 coding sequence is TGTGCCAGCAGCTTATCCCTCCGGGGCTTCTCTGGAAACACCATATATTTT.

The V call is TRBV18, the J call TRBJ2-1; 10 bases match TRBD1. Germline V gene sequence: CDR1 KGHSH, CDR2 LQKENI. Trimming took 5 bases from V and 3 from J; bases not matched to a gene: 4. This CDR3 is 15 amino acids long. In DNA, the CDR3 is TGTGCCAGCTCAACCGGGACAGGGGACTACAATGAGCAGTTCTTC. Amino acid sequence: CASSTGTGDYNEQFF.

In this sample, this clonotype turned up many times. As DNA, the CDR3 is TGTGCCAGCAGTGACCCCGGACAGTCAGCTCTCTATGGCTACACCTTC. Protein: CASSDPGQSALYGYTF. The chain combines TRBV6-1 with TRBJ1-2; possibly TRBD1 for D (6 bases). The length of the CDR3 is 16 residues. CDR1 and CDR2 (germline): MNHNS, SASEGT. The germline V and J ends were trimmed by 3 bases and 4 bases, with 18 bases remaining between them.

This clonotype was detected ten times or more. The chain recombines TRBV6-1 with TRBJ1-1; D not resolved. CDR1 MNHNS and CDR2 SASEGT come from the germline V gene. V was shortened by 4 bases and J by 5 bases, with 8 bases between the two germline ends. This CDR3 comprises 12 residues. CDR3 loop: CASSGGVTEAFF. Written as DNA, the CDR3 is TGTGCCAGCAGTGGTGGGGTTACTGAAGCTTTCTTT.

This clonotype came up many times. V is TRBV5-6 and J is TRBJ1-2; maybe TRBD1 (5 bases). V gave up 1 base and J gave up 7 bases, with 8 bases separating them. CDR1 SGHDT and CDR2 YYEEEE come from the germline V gene. CDR3 length: 12 residues. CDR3 protein: CASSLRGGGYTF. In nucleotides, the CDR3 is TGTGCCAGCAGCTTGAGGGGAGGTGGCTACACCTTC.

This clonotype was counted at least ten times. The chain has TRBV7-8 and TRBJ2-2; D might be TRBD2 (7 bases). The CDR3 spans 16 residues. In germline, CDR1 is SGHVS, CDR2 FQNEAQ. V lost 7 bases and J 4 bases, leaving 19 bases between the germline ends. The CDR3 region is CASIPRGGASTGELFF. Here the CDR3 DNA reads TGTGCCAGCATCCCGAGGGGGGGGGCCTCCACCGGGGAGCTGTTTTTT.